This T cell receptor beta chain was captured by sequencing in a study of cytomegalovirus exposure and HLA in healthy donors. About the study: The 550 to 700 first-cohort repertoires and the approximately 110 validation repertoires shared the same platform, a later analysis reported.

V was cut by 5 bases and J by 4 bases, with 14 bases left in between. Germline CDR1 reads LNHDA; CDR2 reads SQIVND (reference sequence). This CDR3 contains 14 residues. Profiled with immunoSEQ multiplex PCR; TCRdb holds only in-frame clones, not every one. The sample has approximately 120,000 clones; about 96% are singletons. The source material was PBMCs. V is TRBV19 and J is TRBJ1-1, with D hard to call. This clonotype was sampled from a man between 18 and 29 years old in good health and CMV-seronegative. The CDR3 sequence is CASSGLGGTTEAFF. The DNA of the CDR3 is TGTGCCAGTAGTGGCTTGGGAGGAACCACTGAAGCTTTCTTT.